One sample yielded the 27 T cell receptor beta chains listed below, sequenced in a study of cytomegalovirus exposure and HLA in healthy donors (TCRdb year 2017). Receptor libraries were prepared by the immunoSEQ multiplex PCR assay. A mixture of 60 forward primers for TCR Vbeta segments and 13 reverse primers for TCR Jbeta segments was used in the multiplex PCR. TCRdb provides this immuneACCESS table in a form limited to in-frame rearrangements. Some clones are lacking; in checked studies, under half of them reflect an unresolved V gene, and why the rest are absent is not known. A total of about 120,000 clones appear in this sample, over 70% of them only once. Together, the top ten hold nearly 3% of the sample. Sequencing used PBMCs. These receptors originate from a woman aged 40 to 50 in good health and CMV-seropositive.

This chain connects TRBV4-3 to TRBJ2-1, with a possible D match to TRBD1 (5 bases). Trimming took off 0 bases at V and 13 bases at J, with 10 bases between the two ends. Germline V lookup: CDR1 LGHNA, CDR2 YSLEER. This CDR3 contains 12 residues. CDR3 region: CASSQDSRDQFF. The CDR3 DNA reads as TGCGCCAGCAGCCAAGATAGCAGGGATCAGTTCTTC.

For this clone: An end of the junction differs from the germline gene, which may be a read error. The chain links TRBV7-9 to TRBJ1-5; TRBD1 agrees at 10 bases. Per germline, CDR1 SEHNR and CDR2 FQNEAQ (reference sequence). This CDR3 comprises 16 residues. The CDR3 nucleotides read TGTTCCAGCAGTTTCGGGACAGGGGTTTTGAATCAGCCCCAGCATTTT. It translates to CSSSFGTGVLNQPQHF.

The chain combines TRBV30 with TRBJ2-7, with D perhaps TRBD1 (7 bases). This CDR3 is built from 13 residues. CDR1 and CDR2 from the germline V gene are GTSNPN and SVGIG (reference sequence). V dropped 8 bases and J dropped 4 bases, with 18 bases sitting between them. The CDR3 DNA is TGTGCCCTTGCCCAGGGGGGCTGGTACGAGCAGTACTTC. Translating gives CALAQGGWYEQYF.

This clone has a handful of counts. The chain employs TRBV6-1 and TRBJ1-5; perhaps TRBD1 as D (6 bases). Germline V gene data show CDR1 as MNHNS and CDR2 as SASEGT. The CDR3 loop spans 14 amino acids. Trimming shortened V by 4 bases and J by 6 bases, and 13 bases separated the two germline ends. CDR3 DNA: TGTGCCAGCAGTGCAGGGGAAGAGGGTCAGCCCCAGCATTTT. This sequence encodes CASSAGEEGQPQHF.

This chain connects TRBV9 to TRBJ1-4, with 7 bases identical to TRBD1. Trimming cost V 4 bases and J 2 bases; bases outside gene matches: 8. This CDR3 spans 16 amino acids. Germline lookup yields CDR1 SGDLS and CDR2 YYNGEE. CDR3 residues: CASSPGRGQTNEKLFF. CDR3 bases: TGTGCCAGCAGCCCGGGAAGGGGGCAGACTAATGAAAAACTGTTTTTT. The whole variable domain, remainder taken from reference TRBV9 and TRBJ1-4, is DSGVTQTPKHLITATGQRVTLRCSPRSGDLSVYWYQQSLDQGLQFLIQYYNGEERAKGNILERFSAQQFPDLHSELNLSSLELGDSALYFCASSPGRGQTNEKLFFGSGTQLSVL.

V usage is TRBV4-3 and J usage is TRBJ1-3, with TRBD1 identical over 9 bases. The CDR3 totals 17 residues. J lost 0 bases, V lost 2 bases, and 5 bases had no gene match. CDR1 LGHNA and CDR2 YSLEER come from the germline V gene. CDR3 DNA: TGCGCCAGCAGCCAACACCGACAGGGGGTCTCTGGAAACACCATATATTTT. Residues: CASSQHRQGVSGNTIYF.

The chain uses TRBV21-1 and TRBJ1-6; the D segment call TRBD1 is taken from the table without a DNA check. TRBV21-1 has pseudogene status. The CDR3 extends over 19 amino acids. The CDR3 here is CASSAPPGVESSYNSPLHF. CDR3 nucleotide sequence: TGTGCCAGCAGCGCACCCCCAGGGGTTGAAAGCTCCTATAATTCACCCCTCCACTTT.

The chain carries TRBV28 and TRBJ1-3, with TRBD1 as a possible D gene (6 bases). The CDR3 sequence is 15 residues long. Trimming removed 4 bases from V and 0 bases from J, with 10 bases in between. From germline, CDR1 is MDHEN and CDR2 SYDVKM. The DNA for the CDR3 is TGTGCCAGCAGTTCGTCGACAGGCTCTGGAAACACCATATATTTT. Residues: CASSSSTGSGNTIYF.

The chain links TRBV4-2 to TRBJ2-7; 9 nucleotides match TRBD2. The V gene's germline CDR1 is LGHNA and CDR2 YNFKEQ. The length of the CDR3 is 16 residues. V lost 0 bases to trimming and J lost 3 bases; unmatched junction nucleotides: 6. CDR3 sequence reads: CASSQDPVTSGYEQYF. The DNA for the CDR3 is TGTGCCAGCAGCCAAGACCCCGTGACTAGCGGCTACGAGCAGTACTTC.

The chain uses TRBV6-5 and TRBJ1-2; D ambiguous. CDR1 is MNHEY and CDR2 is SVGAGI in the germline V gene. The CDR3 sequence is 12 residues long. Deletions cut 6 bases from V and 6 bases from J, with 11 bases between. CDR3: CASSLDHHGYTF. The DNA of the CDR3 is TGTGCCAGCAGCCTAGACCATCATGGCTACACCTTC.

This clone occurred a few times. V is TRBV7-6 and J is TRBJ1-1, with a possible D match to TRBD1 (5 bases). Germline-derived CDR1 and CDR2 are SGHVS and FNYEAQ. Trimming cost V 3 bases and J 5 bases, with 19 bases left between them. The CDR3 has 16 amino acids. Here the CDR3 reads CASSFRKVRVGTEAFF. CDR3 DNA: TGTGCCAGCAGCTTTAGAAAGGTCAGGGTAGGGACTGAAGCTTTCTTT.

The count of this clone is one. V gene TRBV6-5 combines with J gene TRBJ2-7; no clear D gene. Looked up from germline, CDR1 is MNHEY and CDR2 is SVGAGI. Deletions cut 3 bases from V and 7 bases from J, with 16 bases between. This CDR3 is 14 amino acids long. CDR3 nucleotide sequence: TGTGCCAGCAGTTATCTTTCTACTCTTAAAGAGCAGTACTTC. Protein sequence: CASSYLSTLKEQYF.

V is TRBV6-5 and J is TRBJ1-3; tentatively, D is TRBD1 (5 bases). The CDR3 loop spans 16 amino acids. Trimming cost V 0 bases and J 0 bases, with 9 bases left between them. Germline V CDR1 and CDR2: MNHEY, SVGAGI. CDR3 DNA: TGTGCCAGCAGTTACTCGGCAGGGATCTCTGGAAACACCATATATTTT. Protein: CASSYSAGISGNTIYF.

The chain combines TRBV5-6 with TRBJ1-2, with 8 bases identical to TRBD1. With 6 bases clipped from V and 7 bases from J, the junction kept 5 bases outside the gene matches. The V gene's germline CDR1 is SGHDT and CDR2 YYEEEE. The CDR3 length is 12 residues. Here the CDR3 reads CASIRQGFGYTF. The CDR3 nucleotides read TGTGCCAGCATCCGACAGGGGTTTGGCTACACCTTC.

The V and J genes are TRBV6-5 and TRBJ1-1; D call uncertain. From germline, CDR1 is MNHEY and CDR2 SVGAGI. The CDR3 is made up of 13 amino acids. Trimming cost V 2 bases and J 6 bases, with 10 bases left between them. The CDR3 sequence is CASSYGGSSEAFF. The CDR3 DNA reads TGTGCCAGCAGTTACGGCGGCTCCTCTGAAGCTTTCTTT.

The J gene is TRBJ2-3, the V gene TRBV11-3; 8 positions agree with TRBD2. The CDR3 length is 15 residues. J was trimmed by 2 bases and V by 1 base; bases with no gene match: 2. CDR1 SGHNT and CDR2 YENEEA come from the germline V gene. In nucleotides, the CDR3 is TGTGCCAGCAGCTTAGGCGGGGGGAACACAGATACGCAGTATTTT. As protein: CASSLGGGNTDTQYF.

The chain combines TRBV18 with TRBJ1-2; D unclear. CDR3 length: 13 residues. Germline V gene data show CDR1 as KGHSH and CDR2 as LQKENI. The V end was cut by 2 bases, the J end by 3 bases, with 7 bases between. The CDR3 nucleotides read TGTGCCAGCTCACCAGCAGGCCACTATGGCTACACCTTC. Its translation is CASSPAGHYGYTF.

The CDR3 coding sequence is TGTGCCTGGGTTCCACGGGGGGCCGAAGCTTTCTTT. Amino acids: CAWVPRGAEAFF. The chain is built from TRBV30 and TRBJ1-1; D perhaps matches TRBD1 (6 bases). The CDR3 consists of 12 residues. CDR1 is GTSNPN, CDR2 SVGIG, per germline (reference sequence). V was clipped by 5 bases and J by 8 bases, with 15 bases between them.

The CDR3 protein is CAWSAHLQEGGYTF. The CDR3 bases are TGTGCCTGGAGTGCCCATCTCCAGGAAGGAGGCTACACCTTC. This chain links TRBV30 with TRBJ1-2, with D unclear. The CDR3 spans 14 residues. CDR1 and CDR2 from the germline V gene are GTSNPN and SVGIG (reference sequence). Trimming shortened V by 1 base and J by 8 bases, and 17 bases separated the two germline ends.

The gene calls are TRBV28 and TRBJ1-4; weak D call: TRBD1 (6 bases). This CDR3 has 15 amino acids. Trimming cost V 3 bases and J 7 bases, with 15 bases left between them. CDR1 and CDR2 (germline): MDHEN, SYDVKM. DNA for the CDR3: TGTGCCAGCAGTTTGATTGGGGGCGTGGGTGAAAAACTGTTTTTT. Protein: CASSLIGGVGEKLFF.

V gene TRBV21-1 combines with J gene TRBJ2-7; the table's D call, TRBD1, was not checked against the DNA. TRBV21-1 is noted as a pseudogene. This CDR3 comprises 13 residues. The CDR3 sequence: CASSSPGSYEQYF. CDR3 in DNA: TGTGCCAGCAGCTCCCCAGGTTCCTACGAGCAGTACTTC.

The DNA for the CDR3 is TGTGCCAGCAGCTTATTCGGGCGGAGGGAGCAGTACTTC. Amino acids: CASSLFGRREQYF. The chain carries TRBV5-4 and TRBJ2-7; TRBD2 is a possible D gene (5 bases). Looked up from germline, CDR1 is SGHNT and CDR2 is YYREEE (reference sequence). CDR3 size: 13 residues. Trimming shortened V by 2 bases and J by 7 bases, and 13 bases separated the two germline ends.

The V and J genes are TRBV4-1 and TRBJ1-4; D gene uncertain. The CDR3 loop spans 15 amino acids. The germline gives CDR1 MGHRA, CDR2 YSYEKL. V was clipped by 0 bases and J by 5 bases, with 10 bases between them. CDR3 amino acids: CASSQDSAGNEKLFF. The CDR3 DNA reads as TGCGCCAGCAGCCAAGATTCGGCAGGAAATGAAAAACTGTTTTTT.

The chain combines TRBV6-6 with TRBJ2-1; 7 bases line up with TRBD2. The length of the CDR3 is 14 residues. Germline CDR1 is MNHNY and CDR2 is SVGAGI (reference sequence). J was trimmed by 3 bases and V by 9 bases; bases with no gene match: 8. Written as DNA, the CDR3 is TGTGCCAGTCGGTGGGGGGGAGTCTACAATGAGCAGTTCTTC. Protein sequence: CASRWGGVYNEQFF.

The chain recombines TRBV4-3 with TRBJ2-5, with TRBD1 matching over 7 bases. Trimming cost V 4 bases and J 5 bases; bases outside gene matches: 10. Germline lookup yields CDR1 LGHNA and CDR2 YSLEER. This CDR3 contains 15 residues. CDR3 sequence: CASSPNTGVGETQYF. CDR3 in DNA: TGCGCCAGCAGCCCAAATACAGGGGTGGGGGAGACCCAGTACTTC.

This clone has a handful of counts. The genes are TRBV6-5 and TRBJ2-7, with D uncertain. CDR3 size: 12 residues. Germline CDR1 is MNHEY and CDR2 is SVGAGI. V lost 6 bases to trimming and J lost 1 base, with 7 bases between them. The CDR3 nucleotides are TGTGCCAGCAGGGAGAATTCCTACGAGCAGTACTTC. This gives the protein CASRENSYEQYF.

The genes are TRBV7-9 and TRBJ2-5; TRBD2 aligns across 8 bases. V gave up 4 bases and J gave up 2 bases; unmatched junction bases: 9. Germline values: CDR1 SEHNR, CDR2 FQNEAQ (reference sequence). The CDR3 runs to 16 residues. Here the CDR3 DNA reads TGTGCCAGCAGCTGGGGTAGCGGGGTATTGCAAGAGACCCAGTACTTC. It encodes CASSWGSGVLQETQYF.